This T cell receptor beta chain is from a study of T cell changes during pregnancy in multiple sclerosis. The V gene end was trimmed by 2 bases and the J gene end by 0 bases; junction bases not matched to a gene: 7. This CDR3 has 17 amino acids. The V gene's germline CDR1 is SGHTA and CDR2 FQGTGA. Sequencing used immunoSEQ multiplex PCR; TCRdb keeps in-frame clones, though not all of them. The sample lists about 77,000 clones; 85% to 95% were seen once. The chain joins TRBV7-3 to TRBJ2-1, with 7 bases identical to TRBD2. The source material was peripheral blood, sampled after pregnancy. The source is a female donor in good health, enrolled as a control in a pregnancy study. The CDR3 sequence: CASSLGGVASSYNEQFF. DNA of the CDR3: TGTGCCAGCAGCTTAGGGGGGGTGGCGAGCTCCTACAATGAGCAGTTCTTC.